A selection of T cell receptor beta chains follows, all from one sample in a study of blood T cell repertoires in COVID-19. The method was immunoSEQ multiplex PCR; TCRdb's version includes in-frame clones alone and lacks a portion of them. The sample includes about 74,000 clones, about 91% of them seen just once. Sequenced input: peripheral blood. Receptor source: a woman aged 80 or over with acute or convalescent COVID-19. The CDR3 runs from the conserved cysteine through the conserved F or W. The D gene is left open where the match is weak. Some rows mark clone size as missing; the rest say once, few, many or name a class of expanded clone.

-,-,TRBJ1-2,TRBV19,TGTGCCAGTAGCCGGACACTGTCTAACTATGGCTACACCTTC,CASSRTLSNYGYTF
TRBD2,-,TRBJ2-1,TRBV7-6,TGTGCCAGCAGCTTAGCGGCTAGCGGGCACCAGTTCTTC,CASSLAASGHQFF
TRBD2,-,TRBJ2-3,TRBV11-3,TGTGCCAGCAGCTCCGGGACTAGCGCCACAGATACGCAGTATTTT,CASSSGTSATDTQYF
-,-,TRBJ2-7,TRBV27,TGTGCCAGCAGCCGGAGGGGCCCCTACGAGCAGTACTTC,CASSRRGPYEQYF
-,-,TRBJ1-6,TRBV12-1,TGTGCCAGCAGAGTCGCTAGCTCCTATAATTCACCCCTCCACTTT,CASRVASSYNSPLHF
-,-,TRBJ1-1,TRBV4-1,TGCGCCAGCAGCCAAGGCTCGGAGGTTCCTCACACTGAAGCTTTCTTT,CASSQGSEVPHTEAFF
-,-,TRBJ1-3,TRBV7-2,TGTGCCAGCAGCCACCCCGGGGGTTCGAGCTCTGGAAACACCATATATTTT,CASSHPGGSSSGNTIYF
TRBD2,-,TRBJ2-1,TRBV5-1,TGCGCCAGCTACGTAGGGTCTAGCGGGGGTTTCAATGAGCAGTTCTTC,CASYVGSSGGFNEQFF
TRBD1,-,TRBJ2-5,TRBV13,TGTGCCAGCAGCCACGGGGACAGAAAAGAGACCCAGTACTTC,CASSHGDRKETQYF
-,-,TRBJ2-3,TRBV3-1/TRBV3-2,TGTGCCAGCAGGAACCTGACAGGAATCACAGATACGCAGTATTTT,CASRNLTGITDTQYF
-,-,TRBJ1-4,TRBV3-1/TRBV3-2,TGTGCCAGCAGCCAAGCCAGGGGTTCTGAAAAACTGTTTTTT,CASSQARGSEKLFF
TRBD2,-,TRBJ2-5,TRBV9,TGTGCCAGCAGCGTAGGAGGTCGGGAGGGATCTCAAGAGACCCAGTACTTC,CASSVGGREGSQETQYF
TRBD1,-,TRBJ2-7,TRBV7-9,TGTGCCAGCAGCTTAGGAGACAGGGGGACCTACGAGCAGTACTTC,CASSLGDRGTYEQYF
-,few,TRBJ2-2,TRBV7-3,TGTGCCAGCAGCTTAATGGGGACATCGAACACCGGGGAGCTGTTTTTT,CASSLMGTSNTGELFF
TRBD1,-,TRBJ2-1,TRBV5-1,TGCGCCAGCAGCTTGGGGACAGGGCGGGAGCAGTTCTTC,CASSLGTGREQFF
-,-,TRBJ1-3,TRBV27,TGTGCCAGCAGGCGGACAACTGGAAACACCATATATTTT,CASRRTTGNTIYF
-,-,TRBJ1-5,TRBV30,TGTGCCTGGAGTCAGGGGACGGCGACGCAGGCGCCCCAGCATTTT,CAWSQGTATQAPQHF
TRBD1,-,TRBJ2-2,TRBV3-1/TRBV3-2,TGTGCCAGCAGCGATTACGGGACAGACACCGGGGAGCTGTTTTTT,CASSDYGTDTGELFF
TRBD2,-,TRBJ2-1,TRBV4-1,TGCGCCAGCAGCCGAGACCCTAGCGGGTTTCCCAGCTCCTACAATGAGCAGTTCTTC,CASSRDPSGFPSSYNEQFF
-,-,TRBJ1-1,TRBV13,TGTGCCAGCAGCTCCACGGACAGAAACACTGAAGCTTTCTTT,CASSSTDRNTEAFF
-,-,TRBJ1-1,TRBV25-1,TGTGCAGTAACAGTCAACACTGAAGCTTTCTTT,CAVTVNTEAFF
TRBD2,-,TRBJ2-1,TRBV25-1,TGTGCCAGCAGCTCCAGCGGGAGTATCGGCAATGAGCAGTTCTTC,CASSSSGSIGNEQFF
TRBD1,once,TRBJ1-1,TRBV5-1,TGCGCCAGCAGCGGAGGGACAGGGAGCACTGAAGCTTTCTTT,CASSGGTGSTEAFF
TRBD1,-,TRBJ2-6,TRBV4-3,TGCGCCAGCAGCCCGTTCCAACCGGGACAGGGGGCCTCTGGGGCCAACGTCCTGACTTTC,CASSPFQPGQGASGANVLTF
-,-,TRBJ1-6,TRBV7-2,TGTGCCAGCAGCTTAGACGCAGGGGTTACACCCCTCCACTTT,CASSLDAGVTPLHF
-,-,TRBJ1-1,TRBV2,TGTGCCAGCAGCGCGGGGACGGCCCGATTCACTGAAGCTTTCTTT,CASSAGTARFTEAFF
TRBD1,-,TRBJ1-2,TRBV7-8,TGTGCCAGCAGCTTAGGAGGGACAGCAGCTAACTATGGCTACACCTTC,CASSLGGTAANYGYTF
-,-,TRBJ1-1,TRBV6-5,TGTGCCAGCAGTTCCTACAGGACGAACACTGAAGCTTTCTTT,CASSSYRTNTEAFF
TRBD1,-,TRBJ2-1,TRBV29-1,TGCAGCGCCAGGACCGGGACAGGGGTAAGCAATGAGCAGTTCTTC,CSARTGTGVSNEQFF
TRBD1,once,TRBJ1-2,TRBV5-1,TGCGCCAGCAGCTCGGGACAGGGAGAGGGCTACACCTTC,CASSSGQGEGYTF
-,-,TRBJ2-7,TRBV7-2,TGTGCCAGCAGCTCCCAGGGGGGCTACGAGCAGTACTTC,CASSSQGGYEQYF
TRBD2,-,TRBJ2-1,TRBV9,TGTGCCAGCAGCGAGACCGGGACTACCGCCTACAATGAGCAGTTCTTC,CASSETGTTAYNEQFF
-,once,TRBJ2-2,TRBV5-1,TGCGCCAGCAGCTTGGCACAGCCGAACACCGGGGAGCTGTTTTTT,CASSLAQPNTGELFF
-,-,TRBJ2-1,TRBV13,TGTGCCAGCAGACGACAGGTCTCGACGGGATTCTTC,CASRRQVSTGFF
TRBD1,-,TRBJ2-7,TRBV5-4,TGTGCCAGCAGCATGGACAGGGACCCCTACGAGCAGTACTTC,CASSMDRDPYEQYF
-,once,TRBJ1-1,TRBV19,TGTGCCAGTAAGAGGGGGACTGAAGCTTTCTTT,CASKRGTEAFF
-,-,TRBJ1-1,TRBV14,TGTGCCAGCAGCCTTGGGGGGGGGCCACGGGAAGCTTTCTTT,CASSLGGGPREAFF
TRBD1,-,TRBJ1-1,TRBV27,TGTGCCAGCAGTGCAGGGGGCTGGGGGACTGAAGCTTTCTTT,CASSAGGWGTEAFF
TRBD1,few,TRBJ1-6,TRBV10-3,TGTGCCATCAGCCGGGACAGTAATAATTCACCCCTCCACTTT,CAISRDSNNSPLHF
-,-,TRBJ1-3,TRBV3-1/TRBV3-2,TGTGCCAGCAGCCAAAGCGGTGCTGGAAACACCATATATTTT,CASSQSGAGNTIYF
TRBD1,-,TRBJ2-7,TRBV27,TGTGCCAGCGGTACCATAATCGGGACAGGGGGCCACGAGCAGTACTTC,CASGTIIGTGGHEQYF
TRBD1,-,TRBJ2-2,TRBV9,TGTGCCAGCAGCGTGGGACAGGGGGGCACCGGGGAGCTGTTTTTT,CASSVGQGGTGELFF
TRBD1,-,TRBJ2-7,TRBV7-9,TGTGCCAGCCGGGGACAGGGCTACGAGCAGTACTTC,CASRGQGYEQYF
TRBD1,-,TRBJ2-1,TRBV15,TGTGCCACCAGCAGAGGGGACAGGGGGCCCTACAATGAGCAGTTCTTC,CATSRGDRGPYNEQFF
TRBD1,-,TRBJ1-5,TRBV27,TGTGCCAGCAGCTCGGAGGGGGCTACAAGTCAGCCCCAGCATTTT,CASSSEGATSQPQHF
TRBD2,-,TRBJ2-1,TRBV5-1,TGCGCCAGCGGGAGGGACAGCCTAGCGGGGGGTGAGCAGTTCTTC,CASGRDSLAGGEQFF
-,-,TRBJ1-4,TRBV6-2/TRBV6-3,TGTGCCAGCGGCCAGGGGACTAATGAAAAACTGTTTTTT,CASGQGTNEKLFF